The clone carrying this T cell receptor beta chain was picked up one time. Its antigen is undetermined. Peptide-pool stimulation followed by sequencing identified expanded antigen-specific CD4+ clonotypes in the ViraFEST assay. Around day 10 of culture, CD4+ T cells were separated out. Half the medium was swapped for IL-2 medium on days 3 and 7. This sample is part of a study of vaccination effects on CD4 cells after COVID-19. Germline V CDR1 and CDR2: SGHRS, YFSETQ. The CDR3 spans 15 residues. Trimming pared 3 bases from V and 1 base from J, leaving 14 bases between. The method was immunoSEQ multiplex PCR; TCRdb's version includes in-frame clones alone and lacks a portion of them. The sample lists more than 25,000 clones, 55% to 75% occurring once.

The V call is TRBV5-1, the J call TRBJ2-7; a weak D match, TRBD1 (6 bases). This clonotype originated in a human donor who received a COVID-19 vaccine. The source material was CD4+ T cells from PBMCs cultured with HCoV-229E spike peptides, sampled before COVID-19 vaccination. This chain's CDR3 is CASSSAGALSYEQYF. DNA of the CDR3: TGCGCCAGCAGCTCTGCAGGGGCCCTTTCCTACGAGCAGTACTTC.